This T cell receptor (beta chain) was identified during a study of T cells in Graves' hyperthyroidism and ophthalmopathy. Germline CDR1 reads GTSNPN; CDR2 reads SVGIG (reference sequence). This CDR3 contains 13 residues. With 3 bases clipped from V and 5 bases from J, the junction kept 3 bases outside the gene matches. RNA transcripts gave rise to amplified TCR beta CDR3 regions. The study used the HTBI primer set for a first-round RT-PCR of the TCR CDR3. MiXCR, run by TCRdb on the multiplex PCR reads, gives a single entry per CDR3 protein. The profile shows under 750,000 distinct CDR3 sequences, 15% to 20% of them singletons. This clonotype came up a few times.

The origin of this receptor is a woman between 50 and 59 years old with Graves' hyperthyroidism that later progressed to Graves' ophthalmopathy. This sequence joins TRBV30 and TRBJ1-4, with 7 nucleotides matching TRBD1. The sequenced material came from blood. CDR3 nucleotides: TGTGCCTGGAGGAGGGACAGCAATGAAAAACTGTTTTTT. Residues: CAWRRDSNEKLFF.